The next 21 T cell receptor beta chains were all read from a single sample in a study of blood T cell repertoires in COVID-19. Only in-frame clones appear in the TCRdb table, and some are missing; sequencing was by immunoSEQ multiplex PCR. This sample has approximately 180,000 clones, with about four fifths found just once. Sequencing was performed on peripheral blood. These TCRs come from a woman older than 75 with COVID-19, enrolled during active disease.

The chain employs TRBV12-3 or TRBV12-4 and TRBJ1-2, with D tentatively TRBD1 (5 bases). This CDR3 region has 12 residues. Trimming pared 7 bases from V and 8 bases from J, leaving 14 bases between. This CDR3 is CASIAPGGGYTF. CDR3 in DNA: TGTGCCAGCATTGCCCCGGGGGGGGGCTACACCTTC.

This chain uses TRBV28 with TRBJ2-1; the D gene is possibly TRBD1 (5 bases). From germline, CDR1 is MDHEN and CDR2 SYDVKM. The CDR3 covers 10 residues. Trimming removed 5 bases at V and 9 bases at J, with 5 bases between. The CDR3 loop reads CASSRGEQFF. The CDR3 nucleotides are TGTGCCAGCAGTAGGGGTGAGCAGTTCTTC. Variable domain in full (rest from reference TRBV28 and TRBJ2-1): DVKVTQSSRYLVKRTGEKVFLECVQDMDHENMFWYRQDPGLGLRLIYFSYDVKMKEKGDIPEGYSVSREKKERFSLILESASTNQTSMYLCASSRGEQFFGPGTRLTVL.

The chain recombines TRBV9 with TRBJ2-5; TRBD2 agrees at 7 bases. Germline loops: CDR1 SGDLS, CDR2 YYNGEE. The CDR3 contains 15 residues. The trim removed 3 bases at V and 5 bases at J, leaving 10 bases unmatched. The DNA of the CDR3 is TGTGCCAGCAGCGCCTTAGCGGGTCCGGGGGAGACCCAGTACTTC. It translates to CASSALAGPGETQYF.

The chain couples TRBV19 to TRBJ1-1; tentatively, D is TRBD1 (5 bases). The CDR3 totals 13 residues. The V gene lost 4 bases and the J gene lost 0 bases, with 6 bases spanning the gap. Germline V gives CDR1 LNHDA, CDR2 SQIVND (reference sequence). The CDR3 protein is CASSTTVNTEAFF. The CDR3, as DNA: TGTGCCAGTAGTACGACAGTGAACACTGAAGCTTTCTTT.

In DNA form, the CDR3 reads TGTGCCAGCAGCGATCTTGGCGGGGGCCGGAGGGATACGCAGTATTTT. It is translated as CASSDLGGGRRDTQYF. The rearrangement uses TRBV5-4 and TRBJ2-3, with TRBD2 as a possible D gene (7 bases). From germline, CDR1 is SGHNT and CDR2 YYREEE (reference sequence). V was shortened by 4 bases and J by 6 bases, with 21 bases between the two germline ends. The CDR3 extends over 16 amino acids.

The chain uses TRBV7-3 and TRBJ2-1, with 7 bases aligning to TRBD2. Trimming took 2 bases from V and 8 from J; bases not matched to a gene: 24. Germline-derived CDR1 and CDR2 are SGHTA and FQGTGA. This CDR3 has 20 amino acids. CDR3 in DNA: TGTGCCAGCAGCTTACGGCCCCGGTGGAGTGGGGGGGTAAAAATAGATGAGCAGTTCTTC. Translating it yields CASSLRPRWSGGVKIDEQFF.

This chain links TRBV18 with TRBJ2-2, with a possible D match to TRBD1 (5 bases). Germline V lookup: CDR1 KGHSH, CDR2 LQKENI. The CDR3 totals 13 residues. V was cut by 5 bases and J by 7 bases, with 11 bases left in between. CDR3 in amino acids: CASSSGMVGELFF. CDR3 coding DNA: TGTGCCAGCTCATCAGGGATGGTCGGGGAGCTGTTTTTT.

V is TRBV28 and J is TRBJ2-7; no firm D call. This CDR3 is built from 11 residues. CDR1 is MDHEN and CDR2 is SYDVKM in the germline V gene. Deletions cut 4 bases from V and 4 bases from J, with 5 bases between. CDR3 nucleotide sequence: TGTGCCAGCAGTTCTACGTACGAGCAGTACTTC. Translating it yields CASSSTYEQYF.

CDR3 coding DNA: TGTGCCAGCAGTTCTGGACAGGGGGCAAGGTACGAGCAGTACTTC. Encoded protein: CASSSGQGARYEQYF. The rearrangement uses TRBV28 and TRBJ2-7, with 11 bases matching TRBD1. J was trimmed by 4 bases and V by 4 bases; bases with no gene match: 6. Germline lookup yields CDR1 MDHEN and CDR2 SYDVKM. The CDR3 has 15 residues.

The V gene is TRBV10-3, the J gene TRBJ2-1; no clear D. Germline CDR1 is ENHRY and CDR2 is SYGVKD. Trimming shortened V by 7 bases and J by 4 bases, and 11 bases separated the two germline ends. This CDR3 is built from 13 residues. For the CDR3, the DNA is TGTGCCATCACGGCGGATATTTACAATGAGCAGTTCTTC. This sequence encodes CAITADIYNEQFF.

This chain links TRBV6-6 with TRBJ2-3, with a weak D call TRBD2 (6 bases). CDR3 length: 17 amino acids. Trimming stripped 5 bases from V and 3 bases from J, with 21 bases between. Germline values: CDR1 MNHNY, CDR2 SVGAGI (reference sequence). CDR3 region: CASSPTGVGPLTDTQYF. The CDR3 DNA reads as TGTGCCAGCAGTCCTACGGGGGTGGGGCCGTTAACAGATACGCAGTATTTT.

This clone has a handful of counts. V is TRBV3-1 (or the pseudogene TRBV3-2) and J is TRBJ1-1; possibly TRBD1 for D (6 bases). V was trimmed by 4 bases and J by 7 bases, leaving 10 bases between them. Germline V gene data show CDR1 as LGHDT and CDR2 as YNNKEL (reference sequence). CDR3 length: 12 amino acids. The CDR3 region has the DNA TGTGCCAGCAGCCGAGGGACACTTGAAGCTTTCTTT. As protein: CASSRGTLEAFF.

The V gene is TRBV19, the J gene TRBJ1-2, with D perhaps TRBD1 (5 bases). Trimming removed 3 bases at V and 4 bases at J, with 9 bases between. Germline CDR1 reads LNHDA; CDR2 reads SQIVND (reference sequence). The CDR3 is made up of 13 amino acids. Written as DNA, the CDR3 is TGTGCCAGTAGTATCATCGGGGGCTATGGCTACACCTTC. Its translation: CASSIIGGYGYTF.

The J gene is TRBJ1-5, the V gene TRBV7-8, with D maybe TRBD1 (6 bases). V shed 1 base and J shed 0 bases, with 19 bases lying between them. The CDR3 has 19 residues. The germline V gene encodes CDR1 SGHVS and CDR2 FQNEAQ. The CDR3: CASSLGAGEGVYSNQPQHF. CDR3 DNA: TGTGCCAGCAGCTTAGGAGCAGGGGAGGGGGTCTATAGCAATCAGCCCCAGCATTTT.

The chain is built from TRBV12-5 and TRBJ1-1; D gene uncertain. Trimming removed 7 bases at V and 7 bases at J, with 16 bases between. CDR3 size: 13 residues. Looked up from germline, CDR1 is LGHNT and CDR2 is FRNRAP. DNA of the CDR3: TGTGCTAGTGAACATGGAAGAGCGGTTGAAGCTTTCTTT. The encoded protein is CASEHGRAVEAFF.

The chain has TRBV3-1 (or the pseudogene TRBV3-2) and TRBJ1-2, with TRBD1 matching over 10 bases. The CDR3 has 15 amino acids. With 1 base clipped from V and 8 bases from J, the junction kept 7 bases outside the gene matches. Germline V gene sequence: CDR1 LGHDT, CDR2 YNNKEL (reference sequence). The CDR3, as DNA: TGTGCCAGCAGCCAAGGTGACAGGGGGCTAGGAGGCTACACCTTC. It yields the protein CASSQGDRGLGGYTF.

V is TRBV28 and J is TRBJ2-7; the match to TRBD2 covers 7 bases. Germline V gives CDR1 MDHEN, CDR2 SYDVKM. With V trimmed by 4 bases and J by 0 bases, 12 bases remained unmatched. CDR3 length: 17 amino acids. The CDR3 DNA is TGTGCCAGCAGTTCCCGCGGGGAGGGGTGGAGCTCCTACGAGCAGTACTTC. Amino acids: CASSSRGEGWSSYEQYF.

The sample holds one count of this clone. The rearrangement joins TRBV9 to TRBJ2-7; 8 positions agree with TRBD2. The CDR3 is 15 amino acids. V was clipped by 5 bases and J by 8 bases; unmatched bases: 15. From germline, CDR1 is SGDLS and CDR2 YYNGEE. The CDR3 nucleotides read TGTGCCAGCAGTCTTACTAGCGGCCCTGGAGTACAGCAGTACTTC. It codes for CASSLTSGPGVQQYF.

The rearrangement joins TRBV6-5 to TRBJ2-5; tentative D call: TRBD1 (6 bases). V dropped 0 bases and J dropped 4 bases, with 9 bases sitting between them. This CDR3 is 14 amino acids long. Looked up from germline, CDR1 is MNHEY and CDR2 is SVGAGI. The CDR3 here is CASSYSGTPETQYF. Written as DNA, the CDR3 is TGTGCCAGCAGTTACTCAGGGACACCAGAGACCCAGTACTTC.

The genes are TRBV5-6 and TRBJ2-1, with 9 bases identical to TRBD1. The trim removed 4 bases at V and 7 bases at J, leaving 12 bases unmatched. Germline V gives CDR1 SGHDT, CDR2 YYEEEE. The CDR3 is made up of 16 amino acids. The DNA of the CDR3 is TGTGCCAGCAGCGGGGGGACAGGGAGGTTGGGGAATGAGCAGTTCTTC. Translation gives CASSGGTGRLGNEQFF.

The rearrangement uses TRBV7-9 and TRBJ2-2; 8 positions match TRBD1. The CDR3 loop spans 16 amino acids. Germline V gene sequence: CDR1 SEHNR, CDR2 FQNEAQ (reference sequence). V shed 5 bases and J 3 bases; nucleotides not matched to a gene: 8. CDR3 in amino acids: CASSPIEGQDTGELFF. CDR3 in DNA: TGTGCCAGCAGCCCCATTGAGGGACAGGACACCGGGGAGCTGTTTTTT.